A selection of T cell receptor beta chains follows, all from one sample in a study of T cells in Graves' hyperthyroidism and ophthalmopathy. A single record per CDR3 protein comes from TCRdb applying MiXCR to the multiplex PCR reads. The sample includes a few hundred thousand distinct CDR3 sequences, roughly 15% seen only once; the top ten take roughly 15%. Sequencing was carried out using blood. The receptors stem from a woman aged 18-29 years with Graves' ophthalmopathy. The CDR3 runs from the conserved cysteine through the conserved F or W. Fields, in order: CDR3 DNA, CDR3 protein, J gene, V gene, D gene, clone size. D genes are given only for firm matches. Size values are once, few and many counts, or a class for expanded clones, and some rows have none.

TGTGCCATCAGTGATGGGTCAGGATCTTACAATGAGCAGTTCTTC,CAISDGSGSYNEQFF,TRBJ2-1,TRBV10-3,.,.
.,CASSSSTGNYGYTF,TRBJ1-2,TRBV6-1,.,many
TGTGCCACTGTGTCCGGGACCTCTGGGAATGAGCAGTTCTTC,CATVSGTSGNEQFF,TRBJ2-1,TRBV19,.,.
TGTGCCAGCAGTTTACGGGGCAATGAGCAGTTCTTC,CASSLRGNEQFF,TRBJ2-1,TRBV28,.,many
TGTGCCAGCAGTGACGAAGGACAGGACGTTAGTCAGCCCCAGCATTTT,CASSDEGQDVSQPQHF,TRBJ1-5,TRBV2,TRBD1,many
TGTGCCTGGAGTGGTGACTACGGAGCCTACAATGAGCAGTTCTTC,CAWSGDYGAYNEQFF,TRBJ2-1,TRBV30,.,many
TGTGCCAGCAGTTACGGGCTAGATTACGAGCAGTACTTC,CASSYGLDYEQYF,TRBJ2-7,TRBV27,.,many
TGTGCCAGCAGCGGGGGACTGCAGAGCTCCTACAATGAGCAGTTCTTC,CASSGGLQSSYNEQFF,TRBJ2-1,TRBV9,.,.
TGTGCCAGTAGTTCTGGGGGCGGGGGGTCTTACAATGAGCAGTTCTTC,CASSSGGGGSYNEQFF,TRBJ2-1,TRBV19,TRBD2,few
TGTGCCAGCAGCCACCGAACCCAGTTAAAGACCATATATTTT,CASSHRTQLKTIYF,TRBJ1-3,TRBV14,.,.
TGTGCCAGCAGTCAACCTCAGCGTCTCCACGAGCAGTACTTC,CASSQPQRLHEQYF,TRBJ2-7,TRBV6-1,.,many
TGTGCCACCGGTCAGGGGTTGAGCGAGCAGTACTTC,CATGQGLSEQYF,TRBJ2-7,TRBV15,.,few
TGTGCCACCAGCAGCGGGACAGGGGGAACTGAAGCTTTCTTT,CATSSGTGGTEAFF,TRBJ1-1,TRBV15,TRBD1,many
TGTGCCAGCAGCTTCTTAGCAGGGGGGCTAAACAATGAGCAGTTCTTC,CASSFLAGGLNNEQFF,TRBJ2-1,TRBV11-2,.,many
TGTGCCAGCAGTTACTCTGGACTAGCGGGAGTGGCAGATACGCAGTATTTT,CASSYSGLAGVADTQYF,TRBJ2-3,TRBV6-2/TRBV6-3,TRBD2,.
TGTGCCAGCATTCCATCGACAGGGTTGAATTCACCCCTCCACTTT,CASIPSTGLNSPLHF,TRBJ1-6,TRBV28,TRBD1,.
TGCAGTGCTAGAGGGGACAGGGGGAATTACGAGCAGTACTTC,CSARGDRGNYEQYF,TRBJ2-7,TRBV20-1,TRBD1,.
TGCAGTGCTAGCCCCGGGACTAGCGGGGGTCTCGCCTACGAGCAGTACTTC,CSASPGTSGGLAYEQYF,TRBJ2-7,TRBV20-1,TRBD2,.